This T cell receptor beta chain was recovered during a study of blood T cells in healthy people across ages. V gave up 0 bases and J gave up 6 bases; unmatched junction bases: 7. The germline CDR1 and CDR2 sequences are SEHNR and FQNEAQ (reference sequence). The CDR3 is made up of 16 amino acids. Donor samples were obtained from healthy Caucasian individuals from Russia, aged about 6 to 100. Donors each provided about 10 milliliters of peripheral blood. With a J-beta primer mix and a sample-barcoded 5' primer, a second PCR ran about 7 to 12 cycles. TCRdb used MiXCR to reprocess the 5' RACE reads, holding one entry per CDR3 protein. The sample has approximately 760,000 distinct CDR3 sequences, 20% to 25% seen once; the top ten hold 9.4%. These data were likewise used in another study, on T cells of mothers and their children.

Sequencing was carried out using blood. The TCR originated in a boy under 18 in good health. The gene calls are TRBV7-9 and TRBJ1-4, with 7 bases matching TRBD1. As DNA, the CDR3 is TGTGCCAGCAGCTTAGCCCGACAGGGATCGGATGAAAAACTGTTTTTT. This sequence encodes CASSLARQGSDEKLFF.